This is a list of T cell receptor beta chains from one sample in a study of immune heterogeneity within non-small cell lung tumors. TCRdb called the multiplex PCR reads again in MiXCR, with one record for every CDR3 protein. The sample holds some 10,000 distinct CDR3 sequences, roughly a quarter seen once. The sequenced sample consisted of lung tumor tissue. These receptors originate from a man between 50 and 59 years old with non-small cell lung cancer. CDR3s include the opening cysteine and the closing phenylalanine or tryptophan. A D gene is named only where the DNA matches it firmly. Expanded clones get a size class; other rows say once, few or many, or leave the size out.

CAISLAEIGAGGQETQYF	TGTGCCATCAGCTTAGCCGAAATTGGAGCGGGAGGCCAAGAGACCCAGTACTTC	TRBJ2-5	TRBD2	.	TRBV7-8
CASSPGTVENSPLHF	TGTGCCAGCAGTCCAGGGACAGTGGAGAATTCACCCCTCCACTTT	TRBJ1-6	TRBD1	.	TRBV27
CASSATDRNEKLFF	TGTGCCAGCAGCGCCACGGACAGGAATGAAAAACTGTTTTTT	TRBJ1-4	TRBD1	few	TRBV9
CSARPASGANVLTF	TGCAGTGCTAGACCGGCCTCTGGGGCCAACGTCCTGACTTTC	TRBJ2-6	.	many	TRBV20-1
CATSDLRGAQDSGNTIYF	TGTGCCACCAGTGATTTGCGGGGGGCGCAGGACTCTGGAAACACCATATATTTT	TRBJ1-3	.	.	TRBV24-1
CASSVVDGFSGGGYTF	TGTGCCAGCAGCGTAGTCGACGGATTTTCTGGAGGTGGCTACACCTTC	TRBJ1-2	.	.	TRBV9
CASSETSGSGNIQYF	TGTGCCAGCAGCGAGACTAGCGGGAGTGGAAACATTCAGTACTTC	TRBJ2-4	TRBD2	many	TRBV6-4
CGSILRRGSPLHF	TGTGGCAGCATCTTGCGGCGAGGGTCACCCCTCCACTTT	TRBJ1-6	.	.	TRBV7-2
CASSLLLGPNTEAFF	TGTGCCAGCAGCTTATTACTAGGCCCGAACACTGAAGCTTTCTTT	TRBJ1-1	.	many	TRBV7-8
CASSLQGPNYGYTF	TGCGCCAGCAGCCTTCAGGGGCCTAACTATGGCTACACCTTC	TRBJ1-2	.	medium-sized	TRBV5-1
CASSLTHSSYEQYF	TGTGCCAGCAGCTTGACCCATAGCTCCTACGAGCAGTACTTC	TRBJ2-7	.	many	TRBV7-3
CASSRTRDSYEQYF	TGCGCCAGCAGCAGGACTAGGGACTCCTACGAGCAGTACTTC	TRBJ2-7	TRBD2	.	TRBV4-1
CASSPTGPHEQYF	TGTGCCAGCAGCCCGACAGGGCCCCACGAGCAGTACTTC	TRBJ2-7	TRBD1	medium-sized	TRBV6-2/TRBV6-3
CASISRAGGLETQYF	TGTGCCAGCATCTCCCGGGCAGGGGGCCTCGAGACCCAGTACTTC	TRBJ2-5	TRBD1	.	TRBV2
CASSQDGTGPEEKLFF	TGCGCCAGCAGCCAAGATGGGACCGGACCAGAGGAAAAACTGTTTTTT	TRBJ1-4	.	few	TRBV4-1
CASSQGPGGVYF	TGTGCCAGCAGCCAAGGTCCGGGAGGGGTGTACTTC	TRBJ2-7	TRBD2	many	TRBV3-1
CASSDGGELFF	TGTGCCAGCAGTGATGGGGGGGAGCTGTTTTTT	TRBJ2-2	.	many	TRBV2
CASSLEGDYNEQFF	TGTGCCAGCAGCTTAGAAGGGGACTACAATGAGCAGTTCTTC	TRBJ2-1	.	medium-sized	TRBV11-2
CASSPDRGPNTEAFF	TGTGCCAGCAGCCCGGACAGGGGGCCGAACACTGAAGCTTTCTTT	TRBJ1-1	TRBD1	few	TRBV6-1
CASSYGPVYEQYF	TGTGCCAGCAGTTATGGGCCTGTCTACGAGCAGTACTTC	TRBJ2-7	.	medium-sized	TRBV6-1
CASRQGSPYEQYF	TGTGCCAGCAGACAGGGTAGCCCCTACGAGCAGTACTTC	TRBJ2-7	.	.	TRBV11-2
CASSPLGQANYGYTF	TGTGCCAGCAGCCCCCTTGGACAAGCTAACTATGGCTACACCTTC	TRBJ1-2	.	few	TRBV5-5
CASSFHVGDYRFYEQYF	TGTGCCAGCAGCTTTCATGTGGGAGATTACCGTTTCTACGAGCAGTACTTC	TRBJ2-7	.	.	TRBV5-8
CSARPKTVSWVNEQFF	TGCAGTGCTAGACCTAAGACTGTTAGTTGGGTCAATGAGCAGTTCTTC	TRBJ2-1	.	many	TRBV20-1
CASSPAGVGLETQYF	TGTGCCAGCTCACCTGCAGGAGTTGGTTTGGAGACCCAGTACTTC	TRBJ2-5	.	.	TRBV18
CASKGDTNTEAFF	TGTGCCAGCAAAGGGGACACGAACACTGAAGCTTTCTTT	TRBJ1-1	.	medium-sized	TRBV2
CASSPESRNYGYTF	TGTGCCAGCAGCCCCGAAAGTAGAAACTATGGCTACACCTTC	TRBJ1-2	.	medium-sized	TRBV7-9
CASTGRADTEAFF	TGTGCCAGCACAGGGAGGGCAGACACTGAAGCTTTCTTT	TRBJ1-1	.	many	TRBV19
CASSFWLAGADTQYF	TGTGCCAGCAGTTTTTGGCTAGCGGGAGCAGATACGCAGTATTTT	TRBJ2-3	TRBD2	many	TRBV12-3/TRBV12-4
CASSPSWLAGASETQYF	TGTGCCAGCAGCCCTTCATGGCTAGCGGGGGCGTCAGAGACCCAGTACTTC	TRBJ2-5	TRBD2	.	TRBV3-1
CSAPGVFLYNEQFF	TGCAGTGCTCCAGGGGTTTTTTTGTACAATGAGCAGTTCTTC	TRBJ2-1	.	.	TRBV20-1
CASSSRGGTHEKLFF	TGTGCCAGCAGCTCCCGGGGCGGAACCCATGAAAAACTGTTTTTT	TRBJ1-4	.	few	TRBV14
CASSDSGVSYEQYF	TGTGCCAGCAGTGACTCGGGAGTTAGCTACGAGCAGTACTTC	TRBJ2-7	.	many	TRBV2
CSVERFSGYGYTF	TGCAGCGTTGAGCGCTTCAGCGGCTATGGCTACACCTTC	TRBJ1-2	.	.	TRBV29-1
CASSQQGARGETQYF	TGTGCCAGCAGCCAACAGGGGGCGCGAGGAGAGACCCAGTACTTC	TRBJ2-5	TRBD1	few	TRBV7-2
CGDRPSSGNTIYF	TGTGGGGACAGGCCGAGCTCTGGAAACACCATATATTTT	TRBJ1-3	TRBD1	medium-sized	TRBV12-3/TRBV12-4
CASRQGTNEKLFF	TGTGCCAGCAGACAGGGAACTAATGAAAAACTGTTTTTT	TRBJ1-4	.	medium-sized	TRBV6-1
CATSEGSGDGELFF	TGTGCCACCAGTGAGGGCAGTGGAGACGGGGAGCTGTTTTTT	TRBJ2-2	.	.	TRBV24-1
CASSEGQGRDEQFF	TGCGCCAGCAGCGAGGGACAGGGAAGGGATGAGCAGTTCTTC	TRBJ2-1	TRBD1	many	TRBV4-1
CASSYGSLSSPLHF	TGTGCCAGCAGTTACGGGTCCCTAAGTTCACCCCTCCACTTT	TRBJ1-6	.	medium-sized	TRBV6-2/TRBV6-3
CASGLLNTGELFF	TGTGCTAGTGGTTTGCTGAACACCGGGGAGCTGTTTTTT	TRBJ2-2	.	medium-sized	TRBV12-5
CASSPMGNQPQHF	TGTGCCAGCAGCCCCATGGGCAATCAGCCCCAGCATTTT	TRBJ1-5	.	large	TRBV7-2
CASSYRLLKLEAYEQYF	TGTGCCAGCAGTTACCGCCTCTTAAAGCTGGAAGCCTACGAGCAGTACTTC	TRBJ2-7	.	medium-sized	TRBV6-6
CASAQGYSPLHF	TGTGCCAGCGCTCAGGGGTATTCACCCCTCCACTTT	TRBJ1-6	.	.	TRBV3-1
CASSPTSGAEGSAYGYTF	TGCGCCAGCAGCCCCACCAGCGGGGCGGAGGGTTCCGCATATGGCTACACCTTC	TRBJ1-2	.	many	TRBV5-1